These 2 T cell receptor beta chains were sequenced from one sample in a study of vaccination effects on CD4 cells after COVID-19 (dated by TCRdb to between 2021 and 2023). Receptor libraries were prepared by the immunoSEQ multiplex PCR assay. TCRdb mirrors the immuneACCESS table, restricted to in-frame sequences. Some clones are absent from its copies; in checked studies, under half trace to an unresolved V gene, and the reason for the others is unknown. This sample lists fewer than 40,000 clones; almost 85% were detected once. Approximately 2% of the sample comes from the top ten. In the ViraFEST assay, PBMC were stimulated with viral peptide pools, and antigen-specific CD4+ T cell clonotypes were then identified by expansion using TCR sequencing. After more than nine days of culture, CD4+ T cells were isolated with the EasySep CD4+ T cell isolation kit. Two doses of either the BNT162b2 or the mRNA-1273 mRNA SARS-CoV-2 vaccine were administered to participants.

Their antigens are not known. The sequenced sample was CD4+ T cells from PBMCs cultured with HCoV-NL63 spike peptides, obtained after COVID-19 vaccination. The cell subset or site label for this specimen denotes: HCoV-NL63 spike overlapping peptide pool stimulation. These receptors came from a human donor who received a COVID-19 vaccine. Some clones in this sample may be carry-over from other donors' samples.

This clone occurred a few times. The chain has TRBV19 and TRBJ1-1; D is unclear. CDR3 length equals 14 residues. Deletions cut 5 bases from V and 1 base from J, with 11 bases between. The germline gives CDR1 LNHDA, CDR2 SQIVND (reference sequence). The CDR3 is CASSSGLANTEAFF. The CDR3 bases are TGTGCCAGTAGTTCGGGGTTGGCGAACACTGAAGCTTTCTTT.

The V gene is TRBV12-5, the J gene TRBJ1-4; D is undetermined. This CDR3 has 12 residues. Germline values: CDR1 LGHNT, CDR2 FRNRAP. Trimming removed 5 bases from V and 11 bases from J, with 12 bases in between. As DNA, the CDR3 is TGTGCTAGTGGTGGACCGTACGGGAAACTGTTTTTT. Amino acids: CASGGPYGKLFF. Together with reference TRBV12-5 and TRBJ1-4, the CDR3 gives the full variable domain: DARVTQTPRHKVTEMGQEVTMRCQPILGHNTVFWYRQTMMQGLELLAYFRNRAPLDDSGMPKDRFSAEMPDATLATLKIQPSEPRDSAVYFCASGGPYGKLFFGSGTQLSVL.